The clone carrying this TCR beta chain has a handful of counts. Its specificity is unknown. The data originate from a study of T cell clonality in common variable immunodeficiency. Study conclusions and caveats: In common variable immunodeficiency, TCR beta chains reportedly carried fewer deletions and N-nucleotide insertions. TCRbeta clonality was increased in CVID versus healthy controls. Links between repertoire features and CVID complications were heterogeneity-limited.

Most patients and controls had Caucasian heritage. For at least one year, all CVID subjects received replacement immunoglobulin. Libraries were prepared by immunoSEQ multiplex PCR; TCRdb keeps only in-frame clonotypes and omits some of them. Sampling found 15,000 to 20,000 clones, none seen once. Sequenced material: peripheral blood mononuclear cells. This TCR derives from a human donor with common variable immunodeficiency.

The CDR3 loop is CASSPDSLAGETGELFF. CDR3 bases read: TGTGCCAGCTCACCTGACTCACTAGCGGGAGAAACCGGGGAG. The chain employs TRBV18 and TRBJ2-2; 11 positions agree with TRBD2. The read ends 3 residues shy of where the CDR3 ends; the end is completed using the germline J gene. The J segment lost 5 bases and the V segment lost 3 bases, leaving 8 bases of the junction unmatched. Germline V gene lookup returns CDR1 KGHSH and CDR2 LQKENI. The CDR3 runs 17 residues. The variable domain in full, completed from reference TRBV18 and TRBJ2-2, reads NAGVMQNPRHLVRRRGQEARLRCSPMKGHSHVYWYRQLPEEGLKFMVYLQKENIIDESGMPKERFSAEFPKEGPSILRIQQVVRGDSAAYFCASSPDSLAGETGELFFGEGSRLTVL.